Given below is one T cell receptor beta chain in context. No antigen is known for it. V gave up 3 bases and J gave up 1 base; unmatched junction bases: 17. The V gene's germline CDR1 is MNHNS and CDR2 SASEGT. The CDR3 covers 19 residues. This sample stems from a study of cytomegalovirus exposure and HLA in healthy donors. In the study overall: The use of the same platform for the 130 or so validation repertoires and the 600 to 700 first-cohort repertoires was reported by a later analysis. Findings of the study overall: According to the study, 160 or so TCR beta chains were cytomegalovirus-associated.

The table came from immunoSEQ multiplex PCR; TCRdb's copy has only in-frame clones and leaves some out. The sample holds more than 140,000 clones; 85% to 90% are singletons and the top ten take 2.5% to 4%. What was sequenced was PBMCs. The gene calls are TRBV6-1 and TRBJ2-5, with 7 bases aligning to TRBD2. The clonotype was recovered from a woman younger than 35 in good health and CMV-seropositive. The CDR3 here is CASSERIGLADLFQETQYF. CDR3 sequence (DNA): TGTGCCAGCAGTGAGAGGATTGGGCTAGCGGACCTATTCCAAGAGACCCAGTACTTC.